This TCR beta chain was recovered during a study of T-cell memory formation after mild COVID-19 (dated by TCRdb to the early 2020s). With respect to the entire study: Most TCR sequence clusters were specific to one of the two donors. Longitudinal TCRalpha and TCRbeta repertoire sequencing tracked T-cell clones expanding and contracting after mild COVID-19 in a couple of donors. Two young, previously healthy adult volunteers made up the cohort, one male and one female. What the research found in general, with its limitations: SARS-CoV-2 specificity was not confirmed for the second-wave clones peaking on day 37. Only a couple of mild cases were covered in the study, and larger cohorts including severe cases with pre-infection samples were considered necessary. Contracting CD4+ clones were found mainly in CM and EM memory subsets, while CD8+ clones were enriched in EMRA. The detection of some responding clones in pre-infection memory suggests that pre-existing cross-reactive memory T cells joined the SARS-CoV-2 response. Clones that contracted from day 15 to 85 showed balanced CD4/CD8 phenotypes, whereas a second wave of clones that expanded from day 15 to 37 leaned towards CD4+.

This clonotype was recorded a few times. Its antigen remains undetermined. Within one base of it there is no much larger clone, and no base qualities were kept. Ficoll-Paque density gradient centrifugation was the method used to isolate PBMCs. This sample was sequenced with an Illumina NovaSeq 6000. TCRalpha and TCRbeta cDNA libraries were constructed by 5'RACE with constant-segment primers, with sample barcodes and unique molecular identifiers being introduced. Trizol reagent was used to extract RNA from every sample. Libraries were amplified in two PCR steps, with a second sample barcode and Illumina TruSeq adapters added in the second step. Libraries were sequenced on an Illumina NovaSeq with 2 x 150 bp paired-end reads. As for the authors' bioinformatics: Demultiplexing of reads and collapsing into UMI-guided consensus sequences were performed with migec v1.2.7. Using mixcr v2.1.11, the UMI consensuses were aligned to TRA and TRB V and J templates and assembled into clonotypes. Clonotypes were classified as expanded or contracted when called significant by both edgeR and NoisET, with noise models trained on biological replicates. For edgeR calls, the thresholds were a false discovery rate-adjusted p below 0.01 and a log2 fold-change of 1. As an exploratory analysis of dynamics, max-normalized trajectories of the 1000 most abundant clonotypes were examined with PCA combined with hierarchical clustering. The CD4 or CD8 phenotype of responding clones was assigned using the separately sequenced CD4+ and CD8+ repertoires. TCRdb itself trimmed the public reads at Q25 with fastp, ran MiXCR and retained productive beta chains. When rows share a CDR3 protein, they turn into one entry using the most common DNA and genes. The V and J calls shown here were made by TCRdb, not taken from the authors' results. The table for this sample lists hundreds of thousands of distinct CDR3 sequences; more than 15% of them were counted only once. Of the sample, around 13% is held by the ten largest clones.

CDR1 MNHEY and CDR2 SVGEGT were looked up in the germline V gene. Inclusive of the bounding cysteine and phenylalanine, the CDR3 is 16 residues long. Only the CDR3 DNA stays, 48 bases, in frame from base 1. Unmatched junction bases come to 7, with V trimmed by 6 bases and J by 6 bases. This sequence was found in an adult woman who had mild COVID-19 (a few samples of this study predate the infection). The sample titles of this study are shuffled in the database, so cell type and time point are left out; the donor was told from shared clones. Sequencing was carried out using PBMCs or a T cell subset sorted from them (not recorded which). In this chain, TRBV6-2 or TRBV6-3 is recombined with TRBJ2-2; 13 of the junction bases match TRBD2. The CDR3 protein is CASRSRGLAGAGELFF. The sequenced DNA: TGTGCCAGCAGATCGAGAGGACTAGCGGGAGCCGGGGAGCTGTTTTTT.